What follows is one T cell receptor (beta chain) and its context. The data were taken from a study of blood T cell repertoires in COVID-19. Study-level information: Italy, Spain and the United States were the sources of the convalescent and acute COVID-19 samples.

CDR3 size: 15 residues. CDR1 and CDR2 from the germline V gene are SGHRS and YFSETQ. Trimming removed 1 base at V and 4 bases at J, with 14 bases between. Measured with immunoSEQ multiplex PCR; TCRdb has only the in-frame clones, and not every one. The table lists some 120,000 clones, 85% of them singletons. J is TRBJ2-5 and V is TRBV5-1; D unresolved. The specimen sequenced was peripheral blood. This receptor was identified in a woman older than 75 with COVID-19, enrolled during active disease. Here the CDR3 reads CASSLMGRSGETQYF. The DNA for the CDR3 is TGCGCCAGCAGCTTGATGGGTCGGAGTGGAGAGACCCAGTACTTC.